This TCR beta chain was identified in a study of blood T cell repertoires in COVID-19. Study details: The United States, Italy and Spain provided the acute and convalescent COVID-19 samples. In each case, the material was cDNA or gDNA derived from T cells, B-cell-depleted T cells, or PBMCs.

Authors' processing steps: How many nucleated cells were present was estimated from reference gene primer amplification. Libraries were prepared by immunoSEQ multiplex PCR; TCRdb keeps only in-frame clonotypes and omits some of them. V and J calls and clone size follow that table, whereas D and trimming were derived from the DNA. The sample yields about 200,000 clones, approximately 85% seen once. Germline V lookup: CDR1 LGHDT, CDR2 YNNKEL (reference sequence). With 4 bases removed from V and 1 base from J, the gap between germline ends came to 7 bases. The CDR3 is made up of 13 amino acids. The sequence was collected from a human donor with active or convalescent COVID-19. The donor label of this sample is uncertain. Sequencing was carried out using peripheral blood. The V gene is TRBV3-1 (or the pseudogene TRBV3-2), the J gene TRBJ1-1; D not resolved. The CDR3 spells CASSLTTNTEAFF. Here the CDR3 DNA reads TGTGCCAGCAGCCTTACTACGAACACTGAAGCTTTCTTT.